Included here is one T cell receptor (beta chain) sequence, with context. Participants' own reports of clinical history determined their cohort assignment. With 6 bases removed from V and 1 base from J, the gap between germline ends came to 15 bases. The V gene's germline CDR1 is LGHNT and CDR2 FRNRAP. This CDR3 region has 15 residues. The sample comes from a study of blood T cell repertoires in COVID-19. Across the whole study: Samples taken during acute and convalescent COVID-19 were collected in the United States, Italy and Spain. PBMCs, B-cell-depleted T cells, or T cells provided the cDNA or gDNA that made up the material.

In the authors' workflow: Reference gene primer amplification gave nucleated cell count estimates. The assay was immunoSEQ multiplex PCR, and TCRdb's table has in-frame clones only and misses some. That table is the source of V, J and clone size, and D and trimming were worked out from the DNA. The data contain about 240,000 clones, approximately 90% of them singletons. Sequencing input: PBMCs or T cells enriched from blood (not recorded which). V is TRBV12-5 and J is TRBJ1-1; perhaps TRBD1 as D (5 bases). This sequence originates from a woman between 25 and 40 years old with acute COVID-19. DNA for the CDR3: TGTGCTAGTGGCTTCCTAGACAGACCGAACACTGAAGCTTTCTTT. This encodes CASGFLDRPNTEAFF.